Described below is a single T cell receptor beta chain sequence and its context. Its antigen remains unidentified. Base qualities are not recorded, but no much larger clone differs from it by a single base. TCRbeta CDR3 regions were amplified from genomic DNA using the immunoSEQ Assay, a bias-controlled multiplex PCR. Per the original workflow: Within the assay, amplification of reference gene primers was used to estimate how many nucleated cells each sample contained. To quantify the absolute abundance of each unique TCRbeta CDR3 rearrangement, sequence reads were collapsed and filtered. For each sample, productive Simpson clonality was calculated as the square root of Simpson's diversity index over productive rearrangements. Sourced from immuneACCESS, this table was stored by TCRdb with only in-frame sequences that have V and J called. A share of the clones is absent; for the studies checked, an unresolved V gene accounts for under half, and the remainder has no known explanation. The V and J calls and clone size come from that table; D and trimming were worked out from the DNA. The sample has 200,000 to 300,000 clones on record, about 86% of them singletons. About 3% of the sample lies in the top ten.

This entry belongs to a study of blood T cell repertoires in COVID-19 (dated by TCRdb to the early 2020s). For the wider study: Collaborator samples came from the United States, Italy and Spain and covered acute and convalescent phases of COVID-19. The prospective study material was composed of cDNA or gDNA derived from T cells, B-cell-depleted T cells, or PBMCs. The dataset comprised deeply sampled blood TCRbeta repertoires from subjects exposed to, actively infected with, or recovered from COVID-19. A freely available public database, intended as a resource for researchers studying the immune response to SARS-CoV-2, is where the repertoires were released. The samples were drawn from the first 160 participants of the ongoing ImmuneRACE study and from more than 1,000 subjects provided by 6 global collaborators. Sample metadata almost always included a de-identified subject ID, COVID-19 status, age in years and sex. HLA class I and class II types, where available, came from metadata supplied by the sample provider rather than from assay-based typing.

The CDR3 holds 14 amino acids from the cysteine to the phenylalanine. Only CDR3 DNA is held: 42 bases, read in frame from base 1. The germline V gene gives CDR1 as MDHEN and CDR2 as SYDVKM. Trimming takes 5 bases from V and 6 bases from J, and the germline ends sit 13 bases apart. A second Seattle source provided samples from volunteer blood donors who had recovered from COVID-19. Collaborating institutions collected whole blood in K2EDTA tubes following their own protocols. For TCRbeta analysis, collaborators shipped samples as frozen whole blood, isolated PBMCs, or DNA extracted from either of those sample types. General conclusions and limits of the study: The quantity of clinical and demographic metadata differed by source and by participant and was supplied without curation.

The chain was built from TRBV28 and TRBJ2-2; matching of 6 bases hints at TRBD1 as the D gene. This clonotype was obtained from a woman aged 30 to 39 who had recovered from COVID-19. The sample was peripheral blood. The encoded CDR3 is CASSPSSGAGELFF. The DNA is TGTGCCAGCAGTCCTTCCTCAGGGGCCGGGGAGCTGTTTTTT.